The clone carrying this T cell receptor (beta chain) has just one count. The sample comes from a study of blood T cell repertoires in COVID-19. Study-wide background: Sources were T cells, B-cell-depleted T cells, or PBMCs; the material itself was cDNA or gDNA.

Original methodology: Using reference gene primer amplification, nucleated cell counts were estimated. Some clones are missing from TCRdb's copy, which holds only in-frame ones; the method was immunoSEQ multiplex PCR. V, J and clone size were drawn from that table, and D and trimming were deduced from the DNA. This table holds tens of thousands of clones, around 90% found once. The TCR sequence derives from a man aged 40-49 years with COVID-19, enrolled during active disease. Sequenced input: peripheral blood.

The CDR3 reads CSVEDLDRGSPQETQYF. The CDR3 bases are TGCAGCGTTGAAGACCTCGACAGGGGGTCCCCCCAAGAGACCCAGTACTTC. The gene calls are TRBV29-1 and TRBJ2-5, with TRBD1 matching over 9 bases. This CDR3 region has 17 residues. In germline, CDR1 is SQVTM, CDR2 ANQGSEA. The junction had 9 bases not matched to a gene; V was cut back by 0 bases and J by 1 base.